This TCR beta chain was captured by sequencing in a study of blood T cell repertoires in COVID-19. Study as a whole: T cells, B-cell-depleted T cells, or PBMCs provided the cDNA or gDNA that served as material.

Authors' methods: Amplification of reference gene primers was used by the study to estimate nucleated cell counts. The table came from immunoSEQ multiplex PCR; TCRdb's copy has only in-frame clones and leaves some out. V, J and clone size derive from that table, while D and trimming were established from the DNA sequence. The table records over 300,000 clones, 70% to 90% of them present only once. The germline gives CDR1 LGHNA, CDR2 YNFKEQ. The CDR3 has 17 amino acids. Trimming stripped 1 base from V and 2 bases from J, with 15 bases between. The chain employs TRBV4-2 and TRBJ2-1; D possibly corresponds to TRBD1 (5 bases). This clonotype was sampled from a man in his forties with acute or convalescent COVID-19. Sequenced material: peripheral blood. The CDR3 reads CASSQGGRALAYNEQFF. The CDR3 DNA follows: TGTGCCAGCAGCCAAGGGGGCAGGGCGCTAGCCTACAATGAGCAGTTCTTC.